The 7 T cell receptor beta chains below were found in one sample sequenced in a study of CXCR3-negative and CXCR3-positive naive CD8 T cells. These receptors lack a known antigen. Overall study results and limits: The study found more hydrophobic TRB CDR3s in CXCR3-positive naive cells than in CXCR3-negative naive cells.

Researchers prepared the TRB cDNA libraries using 5' RACE with UMI labels. From the 5' RACE reads, TCRdb lists one entry per CDR3 protein and no DNA. The sample table includes some 140,000 distinct CDR3 sequences. The specimen sequenced was naive CXCR3+ CD8+ T cells from blood. Specified subset: CD45RO-CCR7+CD27+CD95- naive CD8+ T cells expressing CXCR3 (TNR3+). Receptors originate from a human donor in good health. Some clones in this sample may be carry-over from other donors' samples.

The chain joins TRBV25-1 to TRBJ1-2. The CDR3 has 15 amino acids. CDR1 and CDR2 from the germline V gene are MGHDK and SYGVNS. CDR3 residues: CASSDGFGVDYGYTF.

This chain links TRBV7-7 with TRBJ2-4; the D gene TCRdb calls, TRBD1, cannot be checked with no DNA. Germline assignment: CDR1 SSHAT and CDR2 FNYEAQ (reference sequence). CDR3 size: 22 residues. CDR3 region: CASSPSGHQNGVQDTAKNIQYF.

V usage is TRBV7-2 and J usage is TRBJ2-1; TCRdb proposes TRBD2, but this gene call is untestable without DNA. Germline V gene lookup returns CDR1 SGHTA and CDR2 FQGNSA. The CDR3 runs 17 residues. The CDR3 reads CASSPNPVVPSYNEQFF.

This chain uses TRBV7-6 with TRBJ1-3; as DNA is missing, the TRBD1 call by TCRdb cannot be tested. CDR3 length: 16 amino acids. The germline V gene encodes CDR1 SGHVS and CDR2 FNYEAQ. This CDR3 is CASSYGTGGSGNTIYF.

The chain uses TRBV11-2 and TRBJ2-7; the D gene TCRdb calls, TRBD1, cannot be checked with no DNA. Germline values: CDR1 SGHAT, CDR2 FQNNGV. The CDR3 covers 15 residues. This CDR3 reads CASSPLSGAGYEQYF.

The chain recombines TRBV27 with TRBJ1-1; TCRdb designates TRBD1, a call that cannot be tested without DNA. The V gene's germline CDR1 is MNHEY and CDR2 SMNVEV (reference sequence). CDR3 length: 14 residues. The CDR3 reads CASSWGAGNAEAFF.

This sequence joins TRBV18 and TRBJ1-2; checking the TCRdb D call of TRBD1 is not possible without DNA. The CDR3 runs to 13 residues. Germline CDR1 is KGHSH and CDR2 is LQKENI. CDR3 region: CASSPGGDYGYTF. The entire variable domain, with the rest obtained from reference TRBV18 and TRBJ1-2, is as follows: NAGVMQNPRHLVRRRGQEARLRCSPMKGHSHVYWYRQLPEEGLKFMVYLQKENIIDESGMPKERFSAEFPKEGPSILRIQQVVRGDSAAYFCASSPGGDYGYTFGSGTRLTVV.